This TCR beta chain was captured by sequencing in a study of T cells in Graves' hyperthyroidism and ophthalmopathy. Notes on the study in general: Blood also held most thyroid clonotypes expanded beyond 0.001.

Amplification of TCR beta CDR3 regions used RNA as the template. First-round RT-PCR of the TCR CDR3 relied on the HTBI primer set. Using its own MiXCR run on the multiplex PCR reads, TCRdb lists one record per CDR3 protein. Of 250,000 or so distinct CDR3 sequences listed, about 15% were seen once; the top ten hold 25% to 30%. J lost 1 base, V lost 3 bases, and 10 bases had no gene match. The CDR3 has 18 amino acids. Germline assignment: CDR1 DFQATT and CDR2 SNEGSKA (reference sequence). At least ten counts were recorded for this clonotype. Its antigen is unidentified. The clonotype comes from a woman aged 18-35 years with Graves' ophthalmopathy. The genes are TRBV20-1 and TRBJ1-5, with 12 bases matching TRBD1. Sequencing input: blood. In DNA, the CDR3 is TGCAGTGCTAGGGATCCGGGACAGGGGGCTGTGAGCAATCAGCCCCAGCATTTT. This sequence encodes CSARDPGQGAVSNQPQHF.